A single sample gave rise to the 31 T cell receptor beta chains below, sequenced in a study of breast tumors, draining lymph nodes, adjacent tissues. One entry per CDR3 protein results from TCRdb running MiXCR on the multiplex PCR reads. The sample shows 20,000 or so distinct CDR3 sequences, roughly 50% of them seen only once. The sample was breast tumor tissue. The receptor set was obtained from a female donor with breast cancer. Some clones in this sample may be carry-over from other donors' samples.

This clonotype was observed many times. A clone one base away is much larger, so this may be a read error. V is TRBV20-1 and J is TRBJ1-6, with a weak D call TRBD1 (6 bases). With 7 bases removed from V and 9 bases from J, the gap between germline ends came to 22 bases. Looked up from germline, CDR1 is DFQATT and CDR2 is SNEGSKA (reference sequence). The CDR3 length is 15 residues. The CDR3 DNA follows: TGCAGTGTTAAAAAATTGACAGGAGATACTTCACCCCTCCACTTT. It specifies CSVKKLTGDTSPLHF.

This chain links TRBV20-1 with TRBJ2-7, with 7 nucleotides matching TRBD2. Germline V gives CDR1 DFQATT, CDR2 SNEGSKA (reference sequence). Trimming cost V 3 bases and J 3 bases; bases outside gene matches: 8. The CDR3 is made up of 14 amino acids. CDR3 region: CSASPSSGSYEQYF. In DNA form, the CDR3 reads TGCAGTGCTAGTCCATCTAGCGGCAGCTACGAGCAGTACTTC.

In its sample, this clonotype is medium-sized. A read error is possible here, since a much larger clone lies one base away. This chain joins TRBV5-6 and TRBJ2-7; 7 nucleotides align to TRBD2. The CDR3 has 14 residues. The J segment lost 6 bases and the V segment lost 5 bases, leaving 11 bases of the junction unmatched. Looked up from germline, CDR1 is SGHDT and CDR2 is YYEEEE. The CDR3 DNA is TGTGCCAGCAGTCCCGGGACTACCGGGCTCGAGCAGTACTTC. Residues: CASSPGTTGLEQYF.

As to this clonotype: The missing conserved phenylalanine or tryptophan at the end of this CDR3 makes a read error likely. No DNA is shown, since the ends of the CDR3 on it are uncertain; the CDR3 is the one TCRdb lists. The gene calls are TRBV4-1 and TRBJ1-2. Including both end residues, the CDR3 is 14 amino acids long. In germline, CDR1 is MGHRA, CDR2 YSYEKL. CDR3 loop: CASSQDASRYGCTL.

V and J are TRBV5-1 and TRBJ1-1, with unresolved D. Trimming took 0 bases from V and 4 from J, leaving 4 bases between them. This CDR3 spans 12 amino acids. Germline CDR1 is SGHRS and CDR2 is YFSETQ. The CDR3 DNA reads TGCGCCAGCAGCTTGGAGGGCACTGAAGCTTTCTTT. Translation gives CASSLEGTEAFF.

This rearrangement joins TRBV12-3 or TRBV12-4 to TRBJ2-1; 8 nucleotides align to TRBD2. Unmatched junction bases numbered 7, after V lost 2 bases and J lost 10 bases. The CDR3 runs to 14 residues. This CDR3 is CASSLYRAGGEQFF. CDR3 sequence (DNA): TGTGCCAGCAGTTTATATAGGGCGGGAGGAGAGCAGTTCTTC.

This clonotype is medium-sized. V is TRBV4-3 and J is TRBJ2-7; D not resolved. V gave up 0 bases and J gave up 4 bases, with 16 bases separating them. Germline CDR1 LGHNA, CDR2 YSLEER. CDR3 length: 16 amino acids. The CDR3 here is CASSQDFGSVPYEQYF. CDR3 sequence (DNA): TGCGCCAGCAGCCAAGATTTCGGGTCGGTCCCATACGAGCAGTACTTC.

The V and J genes are TRBV11-3 and TRBJ2-7; 8 bases are shared with TRBD1. The germline gives CDR1 SGHNT, CDR2 YENEEA. V dropped 6 bases and J dropped 0; count of bases not matched to a gene: 4. This CDR3 contains 14 residues. CDR3 coding DNA: TGTGCCAGCAGGGACAGGGCTAGCTCCTACGAGCAGTACTTC. Translated: CASRDRASSYEQYF.

V gene TRBV10-3 combines with J gene TRBJ2-7, with 10 bases matching TRBD2. Losses at the gene ends were 6 bases for V and 0 bases for J; bases not matched to a gene: 2. Looked up from germline, CDR1 is ENHRY and CDR2 is SYGVKD. The CDR3 runs 14 residues. Here the CDR3 DNA reads TGTGCCATCAGAAGGACTAGCGGCTCCTACGAGCAGTACTTC. Residues: CAIRRTSGSYEQYF.

This clonotype was recorded many times. The chain links TRBV5-6 to TRBJ2-4; D not certain. CDR1 is SGHDT, CDR2 YYEEEE, per germline. The CDR3 extends over 12 amino acids. V was pared by 0 bases and J by 6 bases, with 4 bases between. The CDR3 here is CASSLGGNIQYF. The CDR3 DNA reads TGTGCCAGCAGCTTGGGTGGAAACATTCAGTACTTC. The full variable domain, in which reference TRBV5-6 and TRBJ2-4 provide the parts outside the CDR3, is DAGVTQSPTHLIKTRGQQVTLRCSPKSGHDTVSWYQQALGQGPQFIFQYYEEEERQRGNFPDRFSGHQFPNYSSELNVNALLLGDSALYLCASSLGGNIQYFGAGTRLSVL.

In this sample, this clonotype turned up many times. A junction end diverges from the germline sequence, so it may reflect a read error. The chain joins TRBV6-2 or TRBV6-3 to TRBJ2-7; 7 bases match TRBD2. Germline values: CDR1 MNHEY, CDR2 SVGEGT. The CDR3 consists of 11 residues. The CDR3 loop reads CASSYAWDYLF. The CDR3 DNA reads as TGTGCCAGCAGTTACGCCTGGGACTACCTCTTC.

This clonotype was picked up many times. The chain recombines TRBV20-1 with TRBJ1-4; TRBD1 matches 8 bases. Germline trimming cut 0 bases from V and 8 bases from J; bases unmatched to any gene: 8. Germline lookup yields CDR1 DFQATT and CDR2 SNEGSKA (reference sequence). CDR3 size: 15 residues. The CDR3 here is CSARDPGGGEEKLFF. DNA for the CDR3: TGCAGTGCTAGAGACCCAGGGGGCGGGGAAGAAAAACTGTTTTTT.

The V and J genes are TRBV7-8 and TRBJ2-1; D gene uncertain. The CDR3 is 13 residues long. Trimming took 4 bases from V and 10 from J, leaving 14 bases between them. Germline V gene data show CDR1 as SGHVS and CDR2 as FQNEAQ. The CDR3 DNA reads TGTGCCAGCAGCTCCGGGCCTTTGCCAGAGCAGTTCTTC. It encodes CASSSGPLPEQFF.

On this clonotype itself: This CDR3 is missing its conserved last phenylalanine or tryptophan, likely due to a read error. The chain has TRBV20-1 and TRBJ2-7, with 10 bases lining up with TRBD1. The length of the CDR3 is 13 residues. V was pared by 5 bases and J by 4 bases, with 5 bases of the junction left unmatched. The germline V gene has CDR1 DFQATT and CDR2 SNEGSKA (reference sequence). As DNA, the CDR3 is TGCAGTGCTCCGGGACAGGGGAAATACGAGCAGTACCTC. It specifies CSAPGQGKYEQYL.

V is TRBV10-3 and J is TRBJ1-6; 7 bases agree with TRBD1. Germline CDR1 reads ENHRY; CDR2 reads SYGVKD. CDR3 length: 19 residues. The ends lost 10 bases at V and 10 bases at J; junction bases unmatched: 28. The CDR3 reads CASCRGGSAGDPSNSPLHF. Here the CDR3 DNA reads TGTGCCAGCTGTCGAGGGGGCAGCGCCGGGGACCCGTCCAACTCACCCCTCCACTTT.

In regard to this clonotype: It is likely a read error, because the conserved phenylalanine at the end of the CDR3 is missing. The rearrangement links TRBV20-1 to TRBJ2-4; 7 bases map to TRBD2. Germline CDR1 DFQATT, CDR2 SNEGSKA (reference sequence). CDR3 length: 12 residues. The V segment lost 3 bases and the J segment 8 bases; nucleotides outside the gene matches: 4. The CDR3 loop is CSARGGVDIQYV. The CDR3 nucleotides are TGCAGTGCTAGGGGGGGGGTGGACATTCAGTACGTC.

By share of the sample, this clonotype is large. The V and J genes are TRBV11-2 and TRBJ2-7; no definite D call. V gave up 6 bases and J gave up 2 bases, with 11 bases separating them. CDR1 and CDR2 (germline): SGHAT, FQNNGV. This CDR3 has 13 residues. CDR3 sequence reads: CASSPTPPYEQYF. The CDR3 DNA reads TGTGCCAGCAGTCCGACACCGCCCTACGAGCAGTACTTC. The entire variable domain, with the rest obtained from reference TRBV11-2 and TRBJ2-7, is as follows: EAGVAQSPRYKIIEKRQSVAFWCNPISGHATLYWYQQILGQGPKLLIQFQNNGVVDDSQLPKDRFSAERLKGVDSTLKIQPAKLEDSAVYLCASSPTPPYEQYFGPGTRLTVT.

The chain combines TRBV15 with TRBJ2-1; TRBD2 agrees at 8 bases. This CDR3 spans 16 amino acids. With V trimmed by 3 bases and J by 4 bases, 8 bases remained unmatched. The germline V gene has CDR1 LNHNV and CDR2 YYDKDF (reference sequence). The CDR3 bases are TGTGCCACCAGCAGCCACTCAACTAGCGGTTACAATGAGCAGTTCTTC. As protein: CATSSHSTSGYNEQFF.

This clonotype appeared many times. The rearrangement links TRBV6-5 to TRBJ2-1; no clear D gene. Germline CDR1 and CDR2: MNHEY and SVGAGI. The CDR3 consists of 12 residues. The germline V and J ends were trimmed by 8 bases and 10 bases, with 15 bases remaining between them. The CDR3 DNA follows: TGTGCCAGCGGGGAAATCCGTGGCGAGCAGTTCTTC. This encodes CASGEIRGEQFF.

This clonotype was seen repeatedly, ten times or more. CDR3 nucleotide sequence: TGCGCCAGCAGCCCCGGACAGGGGGAAATCTACGAGCAGTACTTC. Amino acid sequence: CASSPGQGEIYEQYF. The V and J genes are TRBV10-1 and TRBJ2-7; 10 bases match TRBD1. The CDR3 has 15 amino acids. The V and J ends lost 6 bases and 3 bases, in that order; junction bases with no gene match: 8. Germline CDR1 reads WNHNN; CDR2 reads SYGVQD (reference sequence).

The genes are TRBV30 and TRBJ1-1; D might be TRBD1 (6 bases). This CDR3 region has 13 residues. Trimming left V 5 bases short and J 1 base short, with 11 bases between. Germline V lookup: CDR1 GTSNPN, CDR2 SVGIG (reference sequence). This CDR3 reads CAWGGGANTEAFF. CDR3 sequence (DNA): TGTGCCTGGGGTGGGGGGGCGAACACTGAAGCTTTCTTT. The full variable domain, completed using reference TRBV30 and TRBJ1-1, is SQTIHQWPATLVQPVGSPLSLECTVEGTSNPNLYWYRQAAGRGLQLLFYSVGIGQISSEVPQNLSASRPQDRQFILSSKKLLLSDSGFYLCAWGGGANTEAFFGQGTRLTVV.

The chain uses TRBV4-2 and TRBJ2-7; a possible D gene is TRBD1 (5 bases). Germline CDR1 is LGHNA and CDR2 is YNFKEQ. The CDR3 has 14 residues. V lost 0 bases, J lost 4 bases, and 10 bases lay in between. The CDR3: CASSQDKGKYEQYF. In nucleotides, the CDR3 is TGTGCCAGCAGCCAAGATAAGGGGAAATACGAGCAGTACTTC.

At least ten counts were recorded for this clonotype. A much larger clone lies a single base off, so this may be a read error. V and J are TRBV27 and TRBJ2-7; 7 nucleotides line up with TRBD1. V dropped 6 bases and J dropped 0; count of bases not matched to a gene: 8. Germline assignment: CDR1 MNHEY and CDR2 SMNVEV (reference sequence). This CDR3 is built from 15 residues. The CDR3 spells CASRSNRGPSYEQYF. The CDR3 nucleotides are TGTGCCAGCAGGTCGAACAGGGGCCCCTCCTACGAGCAGTACTTC.

This clonotype is termed medium-sized (0.01 to 0.1%). This chain connects TRBV29-1 to TRBJ2-7; D may be TRBD2 (6 bases). CDR3 length equals 12 residues. Trimming removed 6 bases from V and 4 bases from J, with 13 bases in between. Per germline, CDR1 SQVTM and CDR2 ANQGSEA. Here the CDR3 reads CSVEQAGYEQYF. The CDR3 DNA follows: TGCAGCGTAGAACAGGCGGGGTACGAGCAGTACTTC.

To note about this clonotype: At one of its ends the junction is not consistent with the germline gene, which may arise from a read error. V usage is TRBV9 and J usage is TRBJ2-3, with D possibly matching TRBD2 (5 bases). The length of the CDR3 is 14 residues. Per germline, CDR1 SGDLS and CDR2 YYNGEE. CDR3 sequence: CASSPRWAGDTQCF. The CDR3 bases are TGTGCCAGCAGCCCCCGATGGGCCGGGGATACGCAATGTTTT.

V and J are TRBV7-3 and TRBJ2-7; 13 nucleotides agree with TRBD2. This CDR3 has 17 amino acids. Looked up from germline, CDR1 is SGHTA and CDR2 is FQGTGA. The V gene end was trimmed by 6 bases and the J gene end by 5 bases; junction bases not matched to a gene: 13. As DNA, the CDR3 is TGTGCCAGCAGTCTCCCCGGACTAGCGGGGGCTTTTGACGAGCAGTACTTC. This gives the protein CASSLPGLAGAFDEQYF.

This sequence joins TRBV7-2 and TRBJ2-7; TRBD2 matches at 7 bases. CDR3 length equals 15 residues. Germline V CDR1 and CDR2: SGHTA, FQGNSA. V shed 5 bases, J shed 4 bases, and the junction held 11 bases outside the gene matches. For the CDR3, the DNA is TGTGCCAGCAGCAATCTAATGACTAGCAGGTACGAGCAGTACTTC. This translates into CASSNLMTSRYEQYF.

This clonotype qualifies as medium-sized. Written as DNA, the CDR3 is TGTGCCAGCAGCTTCTTTCCTAGCCAAGAGACCCAGTACTTC. This translates into CASSFFPSQETQYF. This chain uses TRBV7-9 with TRBJ2-5, with D hard to call. This CDR3 has 14 amino acids. The V gene's germline CDR1 is SEHNR and CDR2 FQNEAQ (reference sequence). V was trimmed by 3 bases and J by 1 base, leaving 9 bases between them.

The table lists this clonotype with many counts. The J gene is TRBJ2-7, the V gene TRBV2; 8 bases map to TRBD2. The V and J ends lost 4 bases and 0 bases, in that order; junction bases with no gene match: 8. The CDR3 has 16 residues. The germline gives CDR1 SNHLY, CDR2 FYNNEI. CDR3 amino acids: CASSVLLAAISYEQYF. The DNA of the CDR3 is TGTGCCAGCAGTGTATTACTAGCGGCGATCTCCTACGAGCAGTACTTC.

The CDR3 sequence: CASSIGTGWDTQYF. In DNA, the CDR3 is TGTGCCAGTAGTATAGGGACAGGGTGGGATACGCAGTATTTT. The chain joins TRBV19 to TRBJ2-3, with TRBD1 matching 8 bases. This CDR3 spans 14 amino acids. Germline-derived CDR1 and CDR2 are LNHDA and SQIVND (reference sequence). With 1 base clipped from V and 6 bases from J, the junction kept 3 bases outside the gene matches.

This clonotype has a count of ten or more. The chain employs TRBV6-1 and TRBJ2-1; D gene ambiguous. In germline, CDR1 is MNHNS, CDR2 SASEGT. V was clipped by 7 bases and J by 0 bases, with 10 bases between them. The CDR3 spans 14 residues. DNA for the CDR3: TGTGCCAGCATCCGAGCGAGCTCCTACAATGAGCAGTTCTTC. As protein: CASIRASSYNEQFF.